These 22 T cell receptor beta chains came from one sample sequenced in a study of T cell changes during pregnancy in multiple sclerosis. Clones were sequenced by immunoSEQ multiplex PCR, and TCRdb holds only the in-frame ones, with some missing. The sample has 50,000 or so clones; 94% are singletons. The input for sequencing was CD4+ T cells from peripheral blood mononuclear cells, taken in the third trimester of pregnancy. These receptors were obtained from a female donor with multiple sclerosis, enrolled in a pregnancy study.

This chain uses TRBV29-1 with TRBJ1-1, with D possibly being TRBD1 (6 bases). The length of the CDR3 is 13 residues. The ends were cut back, 6 bases at V and 5 bases at J, with 16 bases in the middle. Germline lookup yields CDR1 SQVTM and CDR2 ANQGSEA. The CDR3 reads CSVTTTGQTEAFF. The DNA of the CDR3 is TGCAGCGTGACCACAACAGGACAGACTGAAGCTTTCTTT.

The rearrangement uses TRBV2 and TRBJ1-2, with TRBD1 identical over 9 bases. The junction had 11 bases not matched to a gene; V was cut back by 3 bases and J by 3 bases. The CDR3 contains 17 residues. Germline CDR1 reads SNHLY; CDR2 reads FYNNEI. In DNA form, the CDR3 reads TGTGCCAGCAGTGACGTGGGCCGGACAGGGGACCACTATGGCTACACCTTC. It specifies CASSDVGRTGDHYGYTF.

V and J are TRBV6-1 and TRBJ1-1; the match to TRBD1 covers 7 bases. This CDR3 has 15 amino acids. Germline V gene lookup returns CDR1 MNHNS and CDR2 SASEGT. V trimming: 4 bases; J trimming: 2 bases; junction bases outside the gene matches: 7. This CDR3 is CASSVTGTANTEAFF. CDR3 DNA sequence: TGTGCCAGCAGTGTAACCGGGACAGCAAACACTGAAGCTTTCTTT.

V gene TRBV5-4 combines with J gene TRBJ2-3; 7 bases are shared with TRBD2. The V gene's germline CDR1 is SGHNT and CDR2 YYREEE (reference sequence). This CDR3 comprises 14 residues. Trimming cost V 4 bases and J 6 bases; bases outside gene matches: 8. The CDR3: CASSGRAGFDTQYF. In nucleotides, the CDR3 is TGTGCCAGCAGCGGGAGGGCCGGTTTTGATACGCAGTATTTT. The full variable domain, completed using reference TRBV5-4 and TRBJ2-3, is ETGVTQSPTHLIKTRGQQVTLRCSSQSGHNTVSWYQQALGQGPQFIFQYYREEENGRGNFPPRFSGLQFPNYSSELNVNALELDDSALYLCASSGRAGFDTQYFGPGTRLTVL.

The chain combines TRBV5-6 with TRBJ2-2; 10 bases map to TRBD2. The V gene's germline CDR1 is SGHDT and CDR2 YYEEEE. This CDR3 region has 16 residues. The trim removed 0 bases at V and 7 bases at J, leaving 6 bases unmatched. DNA of the CDR3: TGTGCCAGCAGCTTGGCCCCTAGCGGGAGTCGCGGGGAGCTGTTTTTT. Translated, it gives CASSLAPSGSRGELFF.

Here the CDR3 reads CASKQHMNTEAFF. The CDR3 region has the DNA TGTGCCAGTAAACAGCACATGAACACTGAAGCTTTCTTT. V usage is TRBV11-2 and J usage is TRBJ1-1; D remains unclear. Between the trimmed V and J ends, which lost 9 bases and 0 bases, there was a span of 11 bases. The CDR3 runs to 13 residues. Germline CDR1 SGHAT, CDR2 FQNNGV.

The chain couples TRBV30 to TRBJ1-6, with TRBD1 identical over 9 bases. The V gene's germline CDR1 is GTSNPN and CDR2 SVGIG (reference sequence). CDR3 length: 15 residues. V gave up 2 bases and J gave up 8 bases; unmatched junction bases: 7. The CDR3: CAWSPGDRVDSPLHF. The CDR3 bases are TGTGCCTGGAGTCCGGGGGACAGGGTGGATTCACCCCTCCACTTT.

The V gene is TRBV29-1, the J gene TRBJ2-6; possibly TRBD1 for D (6 bases). Germline-derived CDR1 and CDR2 are SQVTM and ANQGSEA. The length of the CDR3 is 14 residues. V lost 6 bases and J lost 4, with 13 bases in between. CDR3 in DNA: TGCAGCGTGGCAGGGGCTGGAGGGGCCAACGTCCTGACTTTC. Protein product: CSVAGAGGANVLTF.

The CDR3 loop reads CAISDGGAGWASGNIQYF. CDR3 sequence (DNA): TGTGCCATCAGTGACGGAGGTGCGGGTTGGGCGTCAGGAAACATTCAGTACTTC. This sequence joins TRBV10-3 and TRBJ2-4, with D perhaps TRBD2 (5 bases). CDR1 is ENHRY and CDR2 is SYGVKD in the germline V gene. V dropped 3 bases and J dropped 6 bases, with 24 bases sitting between them. This CDR3 region has 18 residues.

This clone was detected once. The chain carries TRBV5-1 and TRBJ2-5, with 9 bases lining up with TRBD2. V gave up 4 bases and J gave up 8 bases; unmatched junction bases: 6. This CDR3 spans 13 amino acids. The germline gives CDR1 SGHRS, CDR2 YFSETQ. CDR3 protein: CASSPGGLATQYF. CDR3 nucleotide sequence: TGCGCCAGCAGCCCGGGGGGACTAGCAACCCAGTACTTC. Filled out from reference TRBV5-1 and TRBJ2-5, the complete variable domain reads KAGVTQTPRYLIKTRGQQVTLSCSPISGHRSVSWYQQTPGQGLQFLFEYFSETQRNKGNFPGRFSGRQFSNSRSEMNVSTLELGDSALYLCASSPGGLATQYFGPGTRLLVL.

The chain carries TRBV7-2 and TRBJ2-3; 8 bases map to TRBD2. The V gene's germline CDR1 is SGHTA and CDR2 FQGNSA. CDR3 length: 15 amino acids. V gave up 0 bases and J gave up 9 bases; unmatched junction bases: 8. The CDR3 sequence: CASSLARRGVGTQYF. CDR3 in DNA: TGTGCCAGCAGCTTAGCGCGGCGGGGGGTTGGAACGCAGTATTTT.

The rearrangement uses TRBV18 and TRBJ2-4; D ambiguous. V was clipped by 1 base and J by 0 bases, with 7 bases between them. Per germline, CDR1 KGHSH and CDR2 LQKENI. This CDR3 has 15 amino acids. CDR3 DNA: TGTGCCAGCTCACCACTGGGCCTAGCCAAAAACATTCAGTACTTC. Translation: CASSPLGLAKNIQYF.

The genes are TRBV30 and TRBJ1-6; TRBD1 matches 8 bases. This CDR3 is built from 15 residues. Germline CDR1 and CDR2: GTSNPN and SVGIG (reference sequence). The V and J ends lost 5 bases and 9 bases, in that order; junction bases with no gene match: 12. The CDR3 sequence: CAWGQLDREFSPLHF. The CDR3 DNA is TGTGCCTGGGGTCAACTGGACAGGGAGTTTTCACCCCTCCACTTT.

The V and J genes are TRBV6-1 and TRBJ1-5; TRBD1 agrees at 11 bases. V was clipped by 7 bases and J by 4 bases; unmatched bases: 3. The CDR3 sequence is 14 residues long. CDR1 and CDR2 (germline): MNHNS, SASEGT. The CDR3 is CASTGQGANQPQHF. The CDR3 nucleotides are TGTGCCAGCACTGGACAGGGGGCAAATCAGCCCCAGCATTTT.

The rearrangement links TRBV19 to TRBJ1-5; D perhaps matches TRBD1 (5 bases). Germline V gene sequence: CDR1 LNHDA, CDR2 SQIVND (reference sequence). Trimming stripped 4 bases from V and 2 bases from J, with 12 bases between. This CDR3 spans 15 amino acids. DNA for the CDR3: TGTGCCAGTAGTAGGTCTGGGACTGGCAATCAGCCCCAGCATTTT. Amino acid sequence: CASSRSGTGNQPQHF.

The chain links TRBV10-3 to TRBJ2-1; D possibly corresponds to TRBD1 (6 bases). The germline gives CDR1 ENHRY, CDR2 SYGVKD. The CDR3 length is 13 residues. Trimming cost V 9 bases and J 4 bases, with 13 bases left between them. CDR3 loop: CAIRGQIYNEQFF. The CDR3 coding sequence is TGTGCCATTCGAGGACAGATTTACAATGAGCAGTTCTTC.

The sample holds one count of this clone. V usage is TRBV7-3 and J usage is TRBJ2-2; 8 bases align to TRBD2. V trimming: 6 bases; J trimming: 5 bases; junction bases outside the gene matches: 11. CDR3 length: 16 amino acids. Germline V lookup: CDR1 SGHTA, CDR2 FQGTGA. The CDR3 loop reads CASSPAGTRGTGELFF. CDR3 coding DNA: TGTGCCAGCAGTCCCGCCGGGACTAGAGGGACCGGGGAGCTGTTTTTT.

In its sample, this clone was seen once. V gene TRBV14 combines with J gene TRBJ1-1, with D perhaps TRBD1 (6 bases). CDR3 size: 15 residues. Germline values: CDR1 SGHDN, CDR2 FVKESK. The V and J ends lost 2 bases and 0 bases respectively, with 10 bases between them. Here the CDR3 reads CASSQRTGMNTEAFF. The CDR3 region has the DNA TGTGCCAGCAGCCAAAGAACAGGGATGAACACTGAAGCTTTCTTT.

V gene TRBV5-4 combines with J gene TRBJ2-3, with 8 bases that match TRBD2. Germline CDR1 and CDR2: SGHNT and YYREEE (reference sequence). The CDR3 totals 16 residues. V was clipped by 4 bases and J by 6 bases; unmatched bases: 13. CDR3 sequence reads: CASSSPIAGLSDTQYF. The CDR3 nucleotides read TGTGCCAGCAGCAGCCCCATAGCGGGACTCTCGGATACGCAGTATTTT.

The chain links TRBV7-6 to TRBJ2-1; D remains unclear. Trimming removed 1 base from V and 4 bases from J, with 14 bases in between. This CDR3 is built from 16 residues. Germline V CDR1 and CDR2: SGHVS, FNYEAQ. The CDR3 is CASSLERLPTYNEQFF. The CDR3 bases are TGTGCCAGCAGCTTAGAGAGACTGCCAACTTACAATGAGCAGTTCTTC.

The chain recombines TRBV30 with TRBJ2-1, with TRBD2 identical over 9 bases. The CDR3 length is 13 residues. V gave up 0 bases and J gave up 14 bases; unmatched junction bases: 8. Germline V gene data show CDR1 as GTSNPN and CDR2 as SVGIG (reference sequence). In DNA form, the CDR3 reads TGTGCCTGGAGTGTGGGCGGGGCGGGAGGGAAGTTCTTC. Protein: CAWSVGGAGGKFF.

This clone was counted only a few times. The CDR3, as DNA: TGTGCCAGCAGCCAAGATGAGCAGGTAGCGGACCGTTTCACAGATACGCAGTATTTT. Its protein product is CASSQDEQVADRFTDTQYF. The chain carries TRBV14 and TRBJ2-3; tentative D call: TRBD2 (6 bases). V was shortened by 0 bases and J by 2 bases, with 21 bases between the two germline ends. This CDR3 comprises 19 residues. The germline V gene has CDR1 SGHDN and CDR2 FVKESK.